This TCR beta chain was captured by sequencing in a study of CD8 T cells in ankylosing spondylitis. The study, taken as a whole, reports: Ankylosing spondylitis blood seemed to carry a telltale TCR beta motif made of eight highly homologous variants. Prior work had noted some motif variants in reactive arthritis blood and synovial fluid.

This clonotype was recorded many times. Its matching antigen is unknown. Construction of TCR beta libraries was performed using quantitative 5'-RACE with molecular barcodes. TCRdb fed the 5' RACE reads into MiXCR, producing one record per CDR3 protein. The sample lists about 13,000 distinct CDR3 sequences, around 2.8% occurring once. CDR1 SGDLS and CDR2 YYNGEE come from the germline V gene. The CDR3 spans 15 residues. Trimming cost V 3 bases and J 5 bases, with 15 bases left between them. The sequenced sample was blood, either unsorted or a sorted T cell fraction (not recorded which). The chain employs TRBV9 and TRBJ2-1, with D tentatively TRBD1 (6 bases). This receptor was obtained from a male donor with ankylosing spondylitis or in good health (not recorded which). CDR3 nucleotide sequence: TGTGCCAGCAGCGCTGGGACAACCGCCAACAATGAGCAGTTCTTC. Amino acids: CASSAGTTANNEQFF.